Sequencing of this T cell receptor beta chain was carried out in a study of OX40 agonist ivuxolimab in advanced cancers. Study-level background: Ivuxolimab was an agonistic, fully human IgG2 monoclonal antibody directed against OX40 (CD134), a costimulatory receptor. Intravenous ivuxolimab was administered to patients every 2 weeks at six dose levels: 0.01, 0.1, 0.3, 1.5, 3 and 10 mg/kg. Of the approximately 50 patients in dose escalation, about 20 had hepatocellular carcinoma, some 15 had melanoma, 9 had renal cell carcinoma and 9 had head and neck cancer. A male proportion of roughly 85% and a mean age of approximately 55 years, ranging from 23 to 79, were recorded for the dose-escalation cohort. Prior anti-PD-1, anti-PD-L1 or anti-CTLA-4 therapy was permitted, and less than 45% of dose-escalation patients had received checkpoint inhibitors. Three dose-escalation patients achieved partial responses, one with hepatocellular carcinoma and two with cutaneous melanoma. The purpose of peripheral TCRbeta sequencing was to test whether ivuxolimab changed TCR sequence diversity and led to clonal T-cell expansion. The monotherapy dose-escalation portion (N ≈ 50 patients) of the phase I ivuxolimab trial is reported in the paper.

Overall study results and their limits: Partial responders in the 0.1-3.0 mg/kg groups had among the lowest normalized peripheral clonal expansion, especially among CD8+ T cells. After ivuxolimab, CD8+ T cells had more expanded clones than CD4+ T cells on average. Low levels of normalized T-cell clonal expansion were also seen in some nonresponding patients. The antigen specificity of the clonally expanded peripheral T cells was not determined. At doses from 0.1 to 3.0 mg/kg, clonal expansion was seen in both CD4+ and CD8+ blood T cells between baseline and week 6.

A remark on this clone: The specificity of this receptor is unknown. Base qualities are missing; no much larger clone stands one base away.

For sequencing of the TCRbeta CDR3 region, genomic DNA was extracted from the sorted cells. The immunoSEQ Assay was used to sequence the TCRbeta CDR3 regions. Here the immuneACCESS table is served through TCRdb, limited to in-frame sequences with V and J called. Missing clones are a known gap in these copies; in checked studies unresolved V genes cover under half, and the rest lacks a known reason. The sample table shows about 70,000 clones, and around 86% are seen once. The ten largest account for more than 0.5% of the sample. The germline V gene encodes CDR1 SGHDT and CDR2 YYEEEE. The CDR3 holds 15 amino acids from the cysteine to the phenylalanine. The CDR3 DNA has 45 bases and is translated from base 1. At the junction V is shortened by 1 base and J by 2 bases, with 13 bases in between. Patients with a history of autoimmune disease or receiving systemic immunosuppression were excluded from the trial. Peripheral blood for TCR sequencing was collected from all dose cohorts at baseline, on cycle 4 day 1, and on cycle 7 day 1. Samples came from an open-label, multicenter, first-in-human phase I dose-escalation trial of ivuxolimab. Adults with locally advanced or metastatic melanoma, renal cell carcinoma, hepatocellular carcinoma or head and neck squamous cell carcinoma were enrolled in the trial. Before TCR sequencing, CD4+ T cells and CD8+ T cells were sorted from peripheral blood as separate populations.

This TCR was recovered from an adult with an advanced solid tumor such as melanoma, head and neck, liver or kidney cancer. The sequence links TRBV5-6 to TRBJ2-7, and perhaps TRBD1 as D gene, on 5 matching bases. This specimen was CD4+ or CD8+ T cells sorted from blood, taken in a trial of the OX40 agonist ivuxolimab. The CDR3 corresponds to CASSLSKTVAYEQYF. The DNA sequence follows: TGTGCCAGCAGCTTGTCAAAGACAGTGGCCTACGAGCAGTACTTC.